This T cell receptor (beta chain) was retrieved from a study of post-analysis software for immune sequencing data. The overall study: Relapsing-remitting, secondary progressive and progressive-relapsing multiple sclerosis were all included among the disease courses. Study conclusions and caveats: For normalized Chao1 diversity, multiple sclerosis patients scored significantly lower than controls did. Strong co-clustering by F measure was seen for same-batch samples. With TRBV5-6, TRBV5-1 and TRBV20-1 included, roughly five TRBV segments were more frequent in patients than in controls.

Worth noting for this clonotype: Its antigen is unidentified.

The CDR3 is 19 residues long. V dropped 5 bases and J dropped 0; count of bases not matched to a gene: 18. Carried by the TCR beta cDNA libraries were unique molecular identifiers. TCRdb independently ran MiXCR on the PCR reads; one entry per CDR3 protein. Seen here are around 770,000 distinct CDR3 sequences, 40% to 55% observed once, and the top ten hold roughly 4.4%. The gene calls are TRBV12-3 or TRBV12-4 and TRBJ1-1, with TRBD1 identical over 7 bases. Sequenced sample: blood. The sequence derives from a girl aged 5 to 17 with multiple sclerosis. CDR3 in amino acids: CASSIFPGQIRAMNTEAFF. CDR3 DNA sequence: TGTGCCAGCAGTATATTCCCGGGACAGATCAGAGCAATGAACACTGAAGCTTTCTTT.